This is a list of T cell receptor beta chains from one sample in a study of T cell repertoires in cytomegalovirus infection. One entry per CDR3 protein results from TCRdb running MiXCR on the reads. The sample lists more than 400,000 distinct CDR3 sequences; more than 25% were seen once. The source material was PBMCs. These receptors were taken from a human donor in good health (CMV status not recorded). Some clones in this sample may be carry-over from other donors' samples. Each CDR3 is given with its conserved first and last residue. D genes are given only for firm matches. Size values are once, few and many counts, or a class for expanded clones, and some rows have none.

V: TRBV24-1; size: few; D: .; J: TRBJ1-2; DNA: TGTGCCACCAGTGATTCAGGGGTCGGCTACACCTTC; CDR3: CATSDSGVGYTF
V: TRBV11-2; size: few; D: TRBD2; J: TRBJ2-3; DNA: TGTGCCACCGCCGGGACTAGCGGGAGTGGGGGCACAGATACGCAGTATTTT; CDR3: CATAGTSGSGGTDTQYF
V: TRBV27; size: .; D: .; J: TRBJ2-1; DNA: TGTGCCAGCAACCCCCTAGGGGCGAGCGAGCAGTTCTTC; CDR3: CASNPLGASEQFF
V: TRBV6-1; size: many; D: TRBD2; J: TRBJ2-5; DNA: TGTGCCAGCACTTTCCTAGCGGGAGAGGATTGGGAGACCCAGTACTTC; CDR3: CASTFLAGEDWETQYF
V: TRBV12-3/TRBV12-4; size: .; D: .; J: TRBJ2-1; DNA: TGTGCCAGCATGACCCACAATGAGCAGTTCTTC; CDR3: CASMTHNEQFF
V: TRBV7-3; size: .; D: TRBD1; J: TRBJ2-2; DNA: TGTGCCAGCAGCCCCGGACAGGGGGCGCTGACCGGGGAGCTGTTTTTT; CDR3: CASSPGQGALTGELFF
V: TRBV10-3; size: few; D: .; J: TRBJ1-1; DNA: TGTGCCATCAGTGATGGCCAGGGGATGGCTGAAGCTTTCTTT; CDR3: CAISDGQGMAEAFF
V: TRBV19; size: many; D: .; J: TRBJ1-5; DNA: TGTGCCAGTCTCGCCACAGGGAGTGGTCAGCCCCAGCATTTT; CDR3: CASLATGSGQPQHF
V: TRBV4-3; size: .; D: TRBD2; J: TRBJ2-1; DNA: TGCGCCAGCAGCCAAGATGGGGTAGCGGGAGGTGGAGAGCAGTTCTTC; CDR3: CASSQDGVAGGGEQFF
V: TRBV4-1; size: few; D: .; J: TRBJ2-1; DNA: TGCGCCAGCAGCGGACTCTACAATGAGCAGTTCTTC; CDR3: CASSGLYNEQFF
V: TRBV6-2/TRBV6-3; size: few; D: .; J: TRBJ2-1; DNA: TGTGCCAGCAGTTCACGGCCGGGACTCGGTCGTGGGAATGAGCAGTTCTTC; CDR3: CASSSRPGLGRGNEQFF
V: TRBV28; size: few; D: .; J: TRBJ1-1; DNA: TGTGCCAGCAGCATGGGCGGTATCCGGAACACTGAAGCTTTCTTT; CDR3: CASSMGGIRNTEAFF
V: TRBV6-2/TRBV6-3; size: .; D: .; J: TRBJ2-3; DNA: TGTGCCAGCAGTCGGGAGTCCGCAGATACGCAGTATTTT; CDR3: CASSRESADTQYF
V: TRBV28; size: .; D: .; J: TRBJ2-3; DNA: TGTGCCAGCACCCAGTCCGACACAGATACGCAGTATTTT; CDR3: CASTQSDTDTQYF
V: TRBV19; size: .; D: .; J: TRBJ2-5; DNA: TGTGCCAGTAGTATGAGCTTGGCTGAGACCCAGTACTTC; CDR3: CASSMSLAETQYF
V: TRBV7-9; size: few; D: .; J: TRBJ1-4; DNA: TGTGCCAGCAGCAGGAATAATGAAAAACTGTTTTTT; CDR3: CASSRNNEKLFF
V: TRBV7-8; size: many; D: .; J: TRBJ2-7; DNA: TGTGCCAGCAGCACTCACAACTCCTACGAGCAGTACTTC; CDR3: CASSTHNSYEQYF
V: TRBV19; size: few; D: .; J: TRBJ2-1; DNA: TGTGCCAGTAGTACTCCACCCGCTCTAGCTGGCTATAACAATGAGCAGTTCTTC; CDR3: CASSTPPALAGYNNEQFF
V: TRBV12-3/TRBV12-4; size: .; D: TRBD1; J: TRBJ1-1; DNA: TGTGCCAGCAGCCCCCCCGGACAGGGGGCAACTGAAGCTTTCTTT; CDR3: CASSPPGQGATEAFF
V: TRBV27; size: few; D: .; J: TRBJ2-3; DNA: TGTGCCAGCAGTTCGGGACCGCTTGGGGGAGATACGCAGTATTTT; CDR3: CASSSGPLGGDTQYF
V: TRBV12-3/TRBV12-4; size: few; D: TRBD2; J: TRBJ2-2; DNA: TGTGCCAGCAGTTTAGCGTTCCGTGGACTAGCGGGGCCGAACACCGGGGAGCTGTTTTTT; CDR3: CASSLAFRGLAGPNTGELFF
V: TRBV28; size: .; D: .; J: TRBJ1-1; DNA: TGTGCCATCAGCAACCGCCTCCCCGGAGCTTTCTTT; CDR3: CAISNRLPGAFF
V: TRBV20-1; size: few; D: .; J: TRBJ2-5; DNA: TGCAGTGCTAGCCCCGGACAGCGCGAAGAGACCCAGTACTTC; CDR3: CSASPGQREETQYF
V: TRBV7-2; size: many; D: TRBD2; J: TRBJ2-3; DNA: TGTGCCAGCAGCTTAAGAGCGGGATGGGGTCCTAACACAGATACGCAGTATTTT; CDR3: CASSLRAGWGPNTDTQYF
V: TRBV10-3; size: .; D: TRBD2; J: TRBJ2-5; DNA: TGTGCCATCAGTGAGTCTGCAGGACTAGCGGGCAACCAAGAGACCCAGTACTTC; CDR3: CAISESAGLAGNQETQYF
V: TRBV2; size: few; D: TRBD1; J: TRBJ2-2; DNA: TGTGCCACCGCCGGGACAGGAAACACCGGGGAGCTGTTTTTT; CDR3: CATAGTGNTGELFF
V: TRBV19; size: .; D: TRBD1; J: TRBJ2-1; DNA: TGTGCCAGTAGCCTAGACAGGGGTAAGAATGAGCAGTTCTTC; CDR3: CASSLDRGKNEQFF
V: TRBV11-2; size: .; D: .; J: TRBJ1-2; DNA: TGTGCCAGCAGCTTAATTACCCGGTTAGACAGGAACCTTTATGGCTACACCTTC; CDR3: CASSLITRLDRNLYGYTF
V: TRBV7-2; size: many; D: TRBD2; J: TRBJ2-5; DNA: TGTGCCAGCACCAAAACAGCGGGAGGAGAGACCCAGTACTTC; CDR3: CASTKTAGGETQYF